What follows describes a single T cell receptor beta chain. This entry comes from a study of blood T cell repertoires in COVID-19. As for the study in general: T cells, B-cell-depleted T cells, or PBMCs supplied cDNA or gDNA.

Authors' data handling: The assay estimated nucleated cells by amplifying reference gene primers. The protocol was immunoSEQ multiplex PCR, while the TCRdb copy is restricted to in-frame clones and leaves out a portion. V and J calls and clone size are as listed in that table; D and trimming were resolved from the DNA. The data contain 130,000 or so clones, just under 90% of them singletons. With 7 bases removed from V and 5 bases from J, the gap between germline ends came to 23 bases. Germline CDR1 is LNHDA and CDR2 is SQIVND (reference sequence). The CDR3 runs 16 residues. Sequenced input: peripheral blood. This clonotype was sampled from a woman between 50 and 59 years old with acute or convalescent COVID-19. The genes are TRBV19 and TRBJ1-1; a weak D match, TRBD1 (5 bases). For the CDR3, the DNA is TGTGCCAGTAAGGAGAAGGGGCATCAAGAGAAGACTGAAGCTTTCTTT. It is translated as CASKEKGHQEKTEAFF.